What follows describes a single T cell receptor (beta chain). Its antigen is unknown. Extractions gave at least 5 micrograms of total RNA per sample. This sample was included in a study of blood T cells in healthy people across ages. The study's findings and limits: There were more naive CD4+ cells and higher diversity in long-lived donors than in aged donors. Changes seen in expanded clonotypes were possibly confounded by donor CMV status left unknown.

Combining a sample-barcoded 5' primer with a J-beta primer mix, a second PCR ran for 7 to 11 cycles. TCRdb passed the 5' RACE reads through MiXCR, listing each CDR3 protein once. There are over a million distinct CDR3 sequences in the sample; approximately 40% occur only once, and roughly 7.9% lies in the top ten. Sequenced input: blood. The receptor was isolated from a woman younger than 35 in good health.

The chain's CDR3 is CSVEETAGYTF. As DNA, the CDR3 is TGCAGCGTTGAAGAGACGGCGGGCTACACCTTC. The chain uses TRBV29-1 and TRBJ1-2, with no clear D. The V end lost 0 bases, the J end lost 8 bases, and 7 bases lay between the germline ends. Germline-derived CDR1 and CDR2 are SQVTM and ANQGSEA. The CDR3 is made up of 11 amino acids.